Below are 27 T cell receptor beta chains sequenced from a single sample in a study of CD8 T cells in Susac syndrome. It was with random hexamers that roughly 0.5 to 1 ug RNA was reverse transcribed. TCRdb reprocessed the immunoSEQ multiplex PCR reads with MiXCR, giving one entry per CDR3 protein. The sample lists 150,000 or so distinct CDR3 sequences, roughly 94% occurring once. The specimen was CD4+ T cells from PBMCs. The receptor source for this set is a human donor with multiple sclerosis.

The chain joins TRBV5-6 to TRBJ2-3; D unresolved. V was cut by 4 bases and J by 1 base, with 19 bases left in between. Germline CDR1 reads SGHDT; CDR2 reads YYEEEE. The CDR3 contains 17 residues. The CDR3 nucleotides read TGTGCCAGCAGCGATGGGCCCTTCGAACGCGGCACAGATACGCAGTATTTT. Protein sequence: CASSDGPFERGTDTQYF.

This chain joins TRBV6-5 and TRBJ1-1; 7 bases line up with TRBD1. Germline V gene lookup returns CDR1 MNHEY and CDR2 SVGAGI. The CDR3 contains 15 residues. Unmatched junction bases numbered 3, after V lost 2 bases and J lost 0 bases. Here the CDR3 DNA reads TGTGCCAGCAGTTACGCCGGGACAGTGAACACTGAAGCTTTCTTT. This encodes CASSYAGTVNTEAFF.

This chain connects TRBV12-3 or TRBV12-4 to TRBJ2-7; 9 bases fit TRBD1. The CDR3 totals 15 residues. After removal of 4 bases from V and 0 bases from J, the junction contained 4 bases not matched to a gene. The CDR3 region is CASSSTGGDSYEQYF. The CDR3 DNA is TGTGCCAGCAGTTCCACAGGGGGCGACTCCTACGAGCAGTACTTC.

The chain couples TRBV5-6 to TRBJ1-5; D is uncertain. Trimming removed 0 bases at V and 8 bases at J, with 9 bases between. The CDR3 length is 13 residues. The germline V gene has CDR1 SGHDT and CDR2 YYEEEE. The CDR3 is CASSLAPLEPQHF. CDR3 nucleotide sequence: TGTGCCAGCAGCTTGGCGCCTTTAGAGCCCCAGCATTTT. Full variable domain (rest looked up from reference TRBV5-6 and TRBJ1-5): DAGVTQSPTHLIKTRGQQVTLRCSPKSGHDTVSWYQQALGQGPQFIFQYYEEEERQRGNFPDRFSGHQFPNYSSELNVNALLLGDSALYLCASSLAPLEPQHFGDGTRLSIL.

V usage is TRBV4-3 and J usage is TRBJ2-3; 9 nucleotides match TRBD2. This CDR3 is 15 amino acids long. J was trimmed by 6 bases and V by 2 bases; bases with no gene match: 6. Germline CDR1 reads LGHNA; CDR2 reads YSLEER. CDR3 in DNA: TGCGCCAGCAGCCAACGTAGCGGGAGTGGGGATACGCAGTATTTT. Its protein is CASSQRSGSGDTQYF.

This sequence joins TRBV27 and TRBJ1-4, with 8 bases identical to TRBD1. Germline lookup yields CDR1 MNHEY and CDR2 SMNVEV (reference sequence). Germline trimming cut 4 bases from V and 5 bases from J; bases unmatched to any gene: 6. CDR3 length equals 15 residues. This CDR3 reads CASSYGTGGNEKLFF. The CDR3 DNA is TGTGCCAGCAGTTACGGGACAGGTGGGAATGAAAAACTGTTTTTT.

The chain combines TRBV5-8 with TRBJ1-3; D not resolved. The germline CDR1 and CDR2 sequences are SGHTS and YDEGEE. V was pared by 1 base and J by 0 bases, with 8 bases between. The CDR3 has 15 residues. The CDR3 spells CASSLNSFSGNTIYF. The CDR3 DNA reads TGTGCCAGCAGCTTGAACAGTTTCTCTGGAAACACCATATATTTT.

This rearrangement joins TRBV5-8 to TRBJ2-3; 10 nucleotides agree with TRBD1. Germline CDR1 is SGHTS and CDR2 is YDEGEE. Unmatched junction bases numbered 8, after V lost 6 bases and J lost 4 bases. The CDR3 is made up of 15 amino acids. CDR3 region: CASKDRDRGPDTQYF. The DNA for the CDR3 is TGTGCCAGCAAGGACCGGGACAGGGGTCCAGATACGCAGTATTTT.

The chain carries TRBV20-1 and TRBJ2-1; D is possibly TRBD2 (5 bases). Germline V gene data show CDR1 as DFQATT and CDR2 as SNEGSKA (reference sequence). The CDR3 runs 13 residues. V dropped 2 bases and J dropped 4 bases, with 9 bases sitting between them. The CDR3 DNA sequence: TGCAGTGCTAGACAGGACTTTTACAATGAGCAGTTCTTC. Residues: CSARQDFYNEQFF.

The CDR3 sequence is CASSPGGISYNEQFF. CDR3 DNA: TGTGCCAGCAGTCCCGGGGGGATCTCCTACAATGAGCAGTTCTTC. This chain joins TRBV12-3 or TRBV12-4 and TRBJ2-1; 7 bases line up with TRBD2. The CDR3 loop spans 15 amino acids. The J segment lost 0 bases and the V segment lost 5 bases, leaving 4 bases of the junction unmatched.

About this clonotype: A read error may account for a junction end that differs from germline. This chain links TRBV20-1 with TRBJ1-4; perhaps TRBD1 as D (5 bases). Germline values: CDR1 DFQATT, CDR2 SNEGSKA (reference sequence). This CDR3 has 12 amino acids. In nucleotides, the CDR3 is TGCAGTGCTAGGGGACTTAATGGAAAACTGTTTTTT. Amino acid sequence: CSARGLNGKLFF.

The chain links TRBV7-2 to TRBJ2-3, with TRBD1 matching over 8 bases. Germline V gene sequence: CDR1 SGHTA, CDR2 FQGNSA. This CDR3 has 15 amino acids. Germline trimming cut 5 bases from V and 0 bases from J; bases unmatched to any gene: 4. The CDR3 sequence: CASSRTGTSTDTQYF. CDR3 nucleotides: TGTGCCAGCAGCCGGACAGGGACCAGCACAGATACGCAGTATTTT.

The CDR3 protein is CASSYSILIEGGEQFF. The CDR3 region has the DNA TGTGCCAGCAGTTACTCAATCCTCATCGAGGGGGGTGAGCAGTTCTTC. The V call is TRBV6-5, the J call TRBJ2-1; D may be TRBD1 or TRBD2 (6 bases each). The germline V gene encodes CDR1 MNHEY and CDR2 SVGAGI. V lost 0 bases to trimming and J lost 9 bases, with 18 bases between them. CDR3 length: 16 residues.

The chain links TRBV28 to TRBJ2-4, with 7 positions matching TRBD1. The CDR3 is 12 residues long. Germline values: CDR1 MDHEN, CDR2 SYDVKM. The V gene end was trimmed by 4 bases and the J gene end by 14 bases; junction bases not matched to a gene: 8. CDR3 coding DNA: TGTGCCAGCAGTTCCTCGGACAGGCGGGAGTACTTC. Its translation: CASSSSDRREYF. Using reference TRBV28 and TRBJ2-4 for the parts outside the CDR3, the full variable domain is DVKVTQSSRYLVKRTGEKVFLECVQDMDHENMFWYRQDPGLGLRLIYFSYDVKMKEKGDIPEGYSVSREKKERFSLILESASTNQTSMYLCASSSSDRREYFGAGTRLSVL.

CDR3 residues: CAGIRGAGYNEQFF. The CDR3 region has the DNA TGTGCCGGGATCCGGGGAGCGGGATACAATGAGCAGTTCTTC. The chain links TRBV30 to TRBJ2-1; 7 bases line up with TRBD2. This CDR3 has 14 residues. CDR1 and CDR2 from the germline V gene are GTSNPN and SVGIG (reference sequence). J was trimmed by 4 bases and V by 8 bases; bases with no gene match: 11.

This clonotype was seen once. The chain employs TRBV29-1 and TRBJ2-1, with D possibly TRBD2 on 6 matching bases. V dropped 6 bases and J dropped 0 bases, with 12 bases sitting between them. The CDR3 totals 14 residues. Germline-derived CDR1 and CDR2 are SQVTM and ANQGSEA. The CDR3 DNA is TGCAGCGTCTTAGCGGACCCCTCCTACAATGAGCAGTTCTTC. Amino acid sequence: CSVLADPSYNEQFF.

The V call is TRBV6-5, the J call TRBJ2-5; D is possibly TRBD2 (5 bases). The V end lost 0 bases, the J end lost 3 bases, and 11 bases lay between the germline ends. The CDR3 is 15 amino acids. Germline-derived CDR1 and CDR2 are MNHEY and SVGAGI. CDR3: CASSYSRNGKETQYF. Written as DNA, the CDR3 is TGTGCCAGCAGTTACTCGAGGAACGGGAAAGAGACCCAGTACTTC.

The chain has TRBV5-6 and TRBJ2-7, with D perhaps matching TRBD2 (5 bases). The CDR3 covers 12 residues. Germline CDR1 and CDR2: SGHDT and YYEEEE. Between the trimmed V and J ends, which lost 6 bases and 7 bases, there was a span of 14 bases. CDR3 sequence (DNA): TGTGCCAGCAACCTGTACCCGGGGGAGCAGTACTTC. This sequence encodes CASNLYPGEQYF.

The chain has TRBV30 and TRBJ2-6; unclear D gene. Germline loops: CDR1 GTSNPN, CDR2 SVGIG (reference sequence). The CDR3 totals 13 residues. V dropped 0 bases and J dropped 4 bases, with 4 bases sitting between them. This CDR3 is CAWSVAGANVLTF. CDR3 nucleotides: TGTGCCTGGAGTGTGGCCGGGGCCAACGTCCTGACTTTC.

This sequence joins TRBV14 and TRBJ2-3; maybe TRBD2 (5 bases). Trimming pared 4 bases from V and 5 bases from J, leaving 13 bases between. The germline gives CDR1 SGHDN, CDR2 FVKESK. This CDR3 has 14 residues. CDR3 sequence reads: CASSRGIGVDTQYF. The CDR3 DNA follows: TGTGCCAGCAGCCGAGGGATTGGCGTAGATACGCAGTATTTT.

The chain combines TRBV9 with TRBJ2-7, with D perhaps matching TRBD1 (6 bases). Germline V lookup: CDR1 SGDLS, CDR2 YYNGEE. V lost 3 bases and J 3 bases, leaving 16 bases between the germline ends. The CDR3 consists of 15 residues. The CDR3 spells CASSASTGIVYEQYF. The CDR3 DNA reads TGTGCCAGCAGCGCCTCCACAGGGATTGTCTACGAGCAGTACTTC.

The gene calls are TRBV30 and TRBJ2-7; D may be TRBD2 (5 bases). Deletions cut 6 bases from V and 3 bases from J, with 6 bases between. The CDR3 sequence is 10 residues long. The germline V gene has CDR1 GTSNPN and CDR2 SVGIG (reference sequence). The CDR3 DNA follows: TGTGCCTGTGCGGGCTACGAGCAGTACTTC. This gives the protein CACAGYEQYF.

This chain links TRBV29-1 with TRBJ1-4; 12 nucleotides match TRBD1. Germline assignment: CDR1 SQVTM and CDR2 ANQGSEA. The length of the CDR3 is 13 residues. The V gene end was trimmed by 6 bases and the J gene end by 8 bases; junction bases not matched to a gene: 4. In DNA, the CDR3 is TGCAGCGTGGCCGGGACAGGGGGCGAAAAACTGTTTTTT. Protein product: CSVAGTGGEKLFF.

This chain links TRBV7-2 with TRBJ1-1, with D perhaps matching TRBD1 (6 bases). Germline CDR1 reads SGHTA; CDR2 reads FQGNSA. V was cut by 5 bases and J by 0 bases, with 16 bases left in between. The CDR3 is 16 residues long. DNA for the CDR3: TGTGCCAGCAGCGCCTCCGGGGGGGGCATGAACACTGAAGCTTTCTTT. Residues: CASSASGGGMNTEAFF.

The rearrangement links TRBV12-3 or TRBV12-4 to TRBJ1-2, with D tentatively TRBD1 (5 bases). V shed 6 bases and J shed 5 bases, with 16 bases lying between them. The CDR3 contains 14 residues. The CDR3 DNA is TGTGCCAGCAGGCCAAACGGGGGTACATATGGCTACACCTTC. Protein sequence: CASRPNGGTYGYTF.

CDR3 in DNA: TGTGCCAGCCCGGGGGAGACCCAGTACTTC. Translation: CASPGETQYF. The rearrangement uses TRBV2 and TRBJ2-5; D perhaps matches TRBD2 (5 bases). The CDR3 covers 10 residues. The germline V gene encodes CDR1 SNHLY and CDR2 FYNNEI. V shed 8 bases and J shed 5 bases, with 6 bases lying between them. The entire variable domain, with the rest obtained from reference TRBV2 and TRBJ2-5, is as follows: EPEVTQTPSHQVTQMGQEVILRCVPISNHLYFYWYRQILGQKVEFLVSFYNNEISEKSEIFDDQFSVERPDGSNFTLKIRSTKLEDSAMYFCASPGETQYFGPGTRLLVL.

The chain uses TRBV5-4 and TRBJ2-5; D is uncertain. The CDR3 length is 15 residues. Looked up from germline, CDR1 is SGHNT and CDR2 is YYREEE (reference sequence). The V end was cut by 5 bases, the J end by 5 bases, with 19 bases between. CDR3 nucleotides: TGTGCCAGCAGAGCCCGAAACGGCGCATGGGAGACCCAGTACTTC. It is translated as CASRARNGAWETQYF.